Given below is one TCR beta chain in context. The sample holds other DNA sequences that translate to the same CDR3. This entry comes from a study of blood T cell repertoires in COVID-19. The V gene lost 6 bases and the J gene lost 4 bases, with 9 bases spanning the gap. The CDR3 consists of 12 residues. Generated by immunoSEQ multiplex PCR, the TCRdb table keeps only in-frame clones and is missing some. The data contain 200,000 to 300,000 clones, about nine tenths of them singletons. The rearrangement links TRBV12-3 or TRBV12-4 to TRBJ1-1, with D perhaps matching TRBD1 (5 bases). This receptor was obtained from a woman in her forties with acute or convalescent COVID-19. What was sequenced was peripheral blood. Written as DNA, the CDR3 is TGTGCCAGCAGCAGGGTCGGCACTGAAGCTTTCTTT. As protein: CASSRVGTEAFF.